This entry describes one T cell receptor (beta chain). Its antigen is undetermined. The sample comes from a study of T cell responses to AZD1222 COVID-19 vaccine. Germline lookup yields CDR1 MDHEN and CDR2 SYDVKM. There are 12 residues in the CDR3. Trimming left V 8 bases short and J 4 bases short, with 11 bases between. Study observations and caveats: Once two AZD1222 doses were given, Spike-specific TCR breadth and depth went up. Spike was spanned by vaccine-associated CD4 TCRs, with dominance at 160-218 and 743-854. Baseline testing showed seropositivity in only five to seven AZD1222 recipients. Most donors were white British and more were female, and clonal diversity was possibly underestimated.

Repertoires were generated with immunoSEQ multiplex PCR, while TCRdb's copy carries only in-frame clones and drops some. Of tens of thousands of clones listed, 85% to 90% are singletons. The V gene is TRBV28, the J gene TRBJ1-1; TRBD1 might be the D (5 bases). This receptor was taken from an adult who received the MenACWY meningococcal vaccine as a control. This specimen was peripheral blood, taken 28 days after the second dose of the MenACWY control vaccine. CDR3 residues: CASLSGGTEAFF. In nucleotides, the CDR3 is TGTGCCAGCCTATCTGGGGGCACTGAAGCTTTCTTT.